This T cell receptor (beta chain) was sequenced in a study of blood T cells in healthy people across ages. Comment on this clonotype: Antigen specificity is unknown.

Each sample yielded at least 5.5 micrograms of PBMC total RNA. General study findings and limits: CMV status of donors was unknown, possibly confounding expanded clonotype changes. PBMCs left unsorted prevented a conclusive naive versus antigen-experienced comparison.

The use of a sample-barcoded 5' primer and a J-beta primer mix characterized a second PCR of roughly 6 to 11 cycles. One entry per CDR3 protein results from TCRdb running MiXCR on the 5' RACE reads. The sample consists of about 800,000 distinct CDR3 sequences, roughly 46% of them appearing once. The CDR3 runs 17 residues. The V gene's germline CDR1 is SGHVS and CDR2 FNYEAQ. Deletions cut 4 bases from V and 3 bases from J, with 20 bases between. The chain employs TRBV7-6 and TRBJ2-3; a weak D match, TRBD2 (6 bases). Source material: blood. The origin of this receptor is a man aged 80 or over in good health. This CDR3 reads CASSSPLGAGRTDTQYF. The CDR3, as DNA: TGTGCCAGCAGCTCGCCTCTTGGGGCGGGAAGAACAGATACGCAGTATTTT. Filled out from reference TRBV7-6 and TRBJ2-3, the complete variable domain reads GAGVSQSPRYKVTKRGQDVALRCDPISGHVSLYWYRQALGQGPEFLTYFNYEAQQDKSGLPNDRFSAERPEGSISTLTIQRTEQRDSAMYRCASSSPLGAGRTDTQYFGPGTRLTVL.